The present T cell receptor (beta chain) was sequenced within a study of monozygotic twins with inflammatory bowel disease. On this clonotype itself: Antigen specificity is unknown.

Investigators extracted total RNA from whole blood and did not sort T cells. Study outcomes and limitations: Twins with IBD were found to have lower TCRbeta diversity (inverse Simpson) than healthy co-twins.

TCRdb reprocessed the 5' RACE reads and stores each CDR3 protein as one record, lacking DNA. The listing records around 410,000 distinct CDR3 sequences. The germline gives CDR1 SGHNT, CDR2 YYREEE (reference sequence). The CDR3 has 14 residues. The source material was blood. The chain recombines TRBV5-4 with TRBJ2-1; with no DNA, the TCRdb D assignment of TRBD1 cannot be verified. The receptor was derived from a human donor with ulcerative colitis or Crohn's disease, or a healthy co-twin of an affected twin (not recorded which). CDR3 protein: CAGSAGQGRDEQFF.